Detailed here is one T cell receptor beta chain. Antigen specificity is unknown. This sample was included in a study of T cells in Graves' hyperthyroidism and ophthalmopathy. Study in general: At the time of initial diagnosis and before any treatment, peripheral blood was collected.

CDR1 is MNHEY, CDR2 SVGEGT, per germline. Trimming took off 2 bases at V and 4 bases at J, with 14 bases between the two ends. The CDR3 is made up of 15 amino acids. Amplified TCR beta CDR3 regions came from RNA transcripts. A first-round RT-PCR of the TCR CDR3 used the HTBI primer set. TCRdb analysed the multiplex PCR reads with MiXCR anew, one entry per CDR3 protein. The sample lists hundreds of thousands of distinct CDR3 sequences, about 14% occurring once. Study conclusions and caveats: The blood repertoire included most of the expanded thyroid clonotypes above 0.001.

Active moderate-to-severe ophthalmopathy, Clinical Activity Score at least 3, NOSPECS at least 4, under 3 months' duration. Exclusion followed for patients with uncontrolled infection, other autoimmune disease, pregnancy or lactation. The chain uses TRBV6-2 or TRBV6-3 and TRBJ1-1; the D gene is possibly TRBD1 (6 bases). Sequencing was carried out using blood. The sequence was collected from a woman in her forties or fifties with Graves' ophthalmopathy. DNA for the CDR3: TGTGCCAGCAGTTACCTGGGGGGCGAGGGCACTGAAGCTTTCTTT. As protein: CASSYLGGEGTEAFF.